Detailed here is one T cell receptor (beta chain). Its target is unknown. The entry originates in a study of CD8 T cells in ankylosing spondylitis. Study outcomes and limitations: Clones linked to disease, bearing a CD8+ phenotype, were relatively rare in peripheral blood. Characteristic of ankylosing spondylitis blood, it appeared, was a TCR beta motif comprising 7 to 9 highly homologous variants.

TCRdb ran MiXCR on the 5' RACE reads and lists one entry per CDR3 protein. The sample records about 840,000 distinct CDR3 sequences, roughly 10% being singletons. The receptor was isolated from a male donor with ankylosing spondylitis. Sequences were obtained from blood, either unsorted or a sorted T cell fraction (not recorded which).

The CDR3 sequence: CASSLQLEETQYF. The CDR3 DNA reads TGCGCCAGCAGCTTGCAGTTGGAAGAGACCCAGTACTTC. V gene TRBV5-1 combines with J gene TRBJ2-5; no clear D. CDR3 size: 13 residues. CDR1 is SGHRS and CDR2 is YFSETQ in the germline V gene. Trimming cost V 1 base and J 3 bases, with 7 bases left between them.